This T cell receptor (beta chain) was sequenced during a study of T cells in Graves' hyperthyroidism and ophthalmopathy. Ophthalmopathy in the patients scored at least 3 on Clinical Activity Score and at least 4 on NOSPECS grade, lasting under 3 months. The source material, RNA transcripts, was used to amplify TCR beta CDR3 regions. Using the HTBI primer set, a first-round RT-PCR was run on the TCR CDR3. TCRdb independently ran MiXCR on the multiplex PCR reads; one entry per CDR3 protein. The sample contains around 500,000 distinct CDR3 sequences, 20% to 25% of which appear only once. The CDR3 covers 16 residues. Germline V gene lookup returns CDR1 SGDLS and CDR2 YYNGEE. The trim removed 3 bases at V and 1 base at J, leaving 9 bases unmatched. Many counts were recorded for this clonotype.

This chain joins TRBV9 and TRBJ2-7; 8 nucleotides match TRBD1. Sequenced input: blood. This sequence originates from a woman in her seventies with Graves' ophthalmopathy. As DNA, the CDR3 is TGTGCCAGCAGCGATTCAGAATGGACAGGGTCCTACGAGCAGTACTTC. This translates into CASSDSEWTGSYEQYF.